The clone carrying this T cell receptor (beta chain) was picked up many times. Its antigen is currently unknown. Germline CDR1 and CDR2: MDHEN and SYDVKM. CDR3 length: 12 residues. V lost 5 bases, J lost 3 bases, and 6 bases lay in between. The data were obtained in a study of T-cell reconstitution after alpha-beta-depleted transplantation in children. General study findings and limits: Newly made T cells mostly supplied T-cell counts and diversity one year after transplant. Approximately two months post-transplant, alpha-beta T cells reportedly originated from several hundred expanded graft clones.

Researchers prepared the TCRbeta library using unique molecular identifiers, the study reports. TCRdb itself ran the PCR reads through MiXCR, one entry per CDR3 protein. The sample lists around 200,000 distinct CDR3 sequences; about 11% were seen once. The TCR originated in a child younger than two with acute myeloid leukemia, due to receive a stem cell transplant. The sequencing used PBMCs, collected before TCRalphabeta/CD19-depleted stem cell transplant. V gene TRBV28 combines with J gene TRBJ2-3, with D uncertain. CDR3 in amino acids: CASSLLTDTQYF. For the CDR3, the DNA is TGTGCCAGCAGTCTATTAACAGATACGCAGTATTTT.